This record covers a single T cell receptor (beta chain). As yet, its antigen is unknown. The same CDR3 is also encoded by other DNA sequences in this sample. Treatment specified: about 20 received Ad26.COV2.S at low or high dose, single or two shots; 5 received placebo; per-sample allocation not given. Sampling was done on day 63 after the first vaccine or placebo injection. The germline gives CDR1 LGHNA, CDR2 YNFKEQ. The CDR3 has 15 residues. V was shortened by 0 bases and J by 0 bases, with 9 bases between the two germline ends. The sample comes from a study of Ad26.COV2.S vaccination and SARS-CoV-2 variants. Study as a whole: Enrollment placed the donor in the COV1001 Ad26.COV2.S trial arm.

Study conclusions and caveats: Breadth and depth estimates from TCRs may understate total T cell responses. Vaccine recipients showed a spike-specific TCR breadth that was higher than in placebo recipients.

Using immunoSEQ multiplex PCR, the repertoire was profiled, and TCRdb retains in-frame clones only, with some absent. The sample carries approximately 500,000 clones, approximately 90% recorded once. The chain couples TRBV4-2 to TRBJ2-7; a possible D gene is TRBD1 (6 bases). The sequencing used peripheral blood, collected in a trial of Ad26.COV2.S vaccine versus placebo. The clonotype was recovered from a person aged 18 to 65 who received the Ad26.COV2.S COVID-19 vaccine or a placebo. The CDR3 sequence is CASSQDRGTSYEQYF. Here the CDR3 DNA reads TGTGCCAGCAGCCAAGACAGGGGAACCTCCTACGAGCAGTACTTC.